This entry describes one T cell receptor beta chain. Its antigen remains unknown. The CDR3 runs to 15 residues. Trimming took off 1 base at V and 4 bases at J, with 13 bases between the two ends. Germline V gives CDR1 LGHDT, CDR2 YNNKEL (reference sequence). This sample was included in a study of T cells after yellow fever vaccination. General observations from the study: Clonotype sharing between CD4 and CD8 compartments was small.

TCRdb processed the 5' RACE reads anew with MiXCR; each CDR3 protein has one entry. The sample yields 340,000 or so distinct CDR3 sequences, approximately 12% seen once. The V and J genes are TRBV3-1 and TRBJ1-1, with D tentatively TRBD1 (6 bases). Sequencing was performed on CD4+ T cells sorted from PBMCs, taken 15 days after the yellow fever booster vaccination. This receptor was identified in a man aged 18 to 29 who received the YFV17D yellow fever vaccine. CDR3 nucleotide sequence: TGTGCCAGCAGCCAAGGGACAGTCCGGGCCACTGAAGCTTTCTTT. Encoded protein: CASSQGTVRATEAFF.